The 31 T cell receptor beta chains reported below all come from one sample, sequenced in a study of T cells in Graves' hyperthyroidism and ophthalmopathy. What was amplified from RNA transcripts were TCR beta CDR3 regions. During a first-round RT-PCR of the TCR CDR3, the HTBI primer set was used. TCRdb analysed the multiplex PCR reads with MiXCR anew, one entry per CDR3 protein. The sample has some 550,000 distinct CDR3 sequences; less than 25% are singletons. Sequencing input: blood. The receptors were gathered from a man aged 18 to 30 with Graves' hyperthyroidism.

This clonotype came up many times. The CDR3 region is CASSSSGTARTLWGYTF. CDR3 DNA: TGTGCCAGCAGCTCCTCCGGGACTGCCCGTACCCTTTGGGGCTACACCTTC. The chain has TRBV6-2 or TRBV6-3 and TRBJ1-2; the D gene is possibly TRBD1 (5 bases). The ends were cut back, 6 bases at V and 8 bases at J, with 28 bases in the middle. The CDR3 loop spans 17 amino acids. Germline CDR1 and CDR2: MNHEY and SVGEGT.

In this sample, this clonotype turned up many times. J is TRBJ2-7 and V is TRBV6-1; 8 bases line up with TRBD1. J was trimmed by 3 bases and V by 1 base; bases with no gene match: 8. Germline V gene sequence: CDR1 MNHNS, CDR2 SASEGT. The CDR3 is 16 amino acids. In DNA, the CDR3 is TGTGCCAGCAGTGAAGAGTTGGGGACAGGAGGCTACGAGCAGTACTTC. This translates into CASSEELGTGGYEQYF.

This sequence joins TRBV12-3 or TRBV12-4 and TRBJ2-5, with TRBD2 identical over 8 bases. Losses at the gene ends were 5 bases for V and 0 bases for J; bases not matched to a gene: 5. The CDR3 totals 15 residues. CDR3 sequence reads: CASSRVLADQETQYF. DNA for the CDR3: TGTGCCAGCAGTCGCGTACTAGCGGACCAAGAGACCCAGTACTTC.

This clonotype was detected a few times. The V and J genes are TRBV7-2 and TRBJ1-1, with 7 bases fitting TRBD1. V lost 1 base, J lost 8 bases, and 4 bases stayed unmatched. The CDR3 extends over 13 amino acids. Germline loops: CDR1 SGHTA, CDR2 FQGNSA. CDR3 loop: CASSLVQGLEAFF. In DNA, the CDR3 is TGTGCCAGCAGCTTAGTACAGGGGTTGGAAGCTTTCTTT.

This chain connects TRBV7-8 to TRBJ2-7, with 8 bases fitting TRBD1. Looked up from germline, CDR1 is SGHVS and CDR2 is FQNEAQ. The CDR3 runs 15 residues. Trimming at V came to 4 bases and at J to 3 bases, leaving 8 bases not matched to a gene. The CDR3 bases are TGTGCCAGCAGCTCCCGCCTCGGACAGGGCTACGAGCAGTACTTC. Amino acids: CASSSRLGQGYEQYF. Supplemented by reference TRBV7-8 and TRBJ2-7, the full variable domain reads GAGVSQSPRYKVAKRGQDVALRCDPISGHVSLFWYQQALGQGPEFLTYFQNEAQLDKSGLPSDRFFAERPEGSVSTLKIQRTQQEDSAVYLCASSSRLGQGYEQYFGPGTRLTVT.

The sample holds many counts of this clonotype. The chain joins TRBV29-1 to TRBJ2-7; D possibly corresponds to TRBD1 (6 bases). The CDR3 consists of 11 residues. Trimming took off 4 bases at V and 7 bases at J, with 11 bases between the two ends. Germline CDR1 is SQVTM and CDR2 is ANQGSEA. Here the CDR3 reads CSVGQVEEQYF. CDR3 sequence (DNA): TGCAGCGTTGGACAGGTCGAAGAGCAGTACTTC.

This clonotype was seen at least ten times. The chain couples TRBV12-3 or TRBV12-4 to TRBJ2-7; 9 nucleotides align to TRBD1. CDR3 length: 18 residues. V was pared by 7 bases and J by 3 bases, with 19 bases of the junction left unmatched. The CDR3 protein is CASTHKIAGQGFIYEQYF. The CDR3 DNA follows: TGTGCCAGCACCCACAAAATTGCGGGACAGGGATTTATCTACGAGCAGTACTTC.

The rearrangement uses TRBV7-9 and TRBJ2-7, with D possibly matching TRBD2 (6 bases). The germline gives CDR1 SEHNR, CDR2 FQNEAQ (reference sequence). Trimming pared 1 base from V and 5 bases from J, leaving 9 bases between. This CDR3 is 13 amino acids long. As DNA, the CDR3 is TGTGCCAGCAGCTTAGTCGCGGGGCACGAGCAGTACTTC. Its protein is CASSLVAGHEQYF.

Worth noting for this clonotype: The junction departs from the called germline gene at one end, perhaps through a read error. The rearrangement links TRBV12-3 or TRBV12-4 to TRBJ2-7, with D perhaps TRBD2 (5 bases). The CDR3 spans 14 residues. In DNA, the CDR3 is TGTGCCAGCAGTGCCGGGATAGGGTTCTACGATCAGTACTTC. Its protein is CASSAGIGFYDQYF.

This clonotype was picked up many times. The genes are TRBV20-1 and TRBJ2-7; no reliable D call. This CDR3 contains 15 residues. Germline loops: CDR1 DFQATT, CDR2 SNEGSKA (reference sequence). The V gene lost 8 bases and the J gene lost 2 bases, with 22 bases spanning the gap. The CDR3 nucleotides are TGCAGTTCTGACAACCTCCTTGGCAGTACCTACGAGCAGTACTTC. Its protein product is CSSDNLLGSTYEQYF.

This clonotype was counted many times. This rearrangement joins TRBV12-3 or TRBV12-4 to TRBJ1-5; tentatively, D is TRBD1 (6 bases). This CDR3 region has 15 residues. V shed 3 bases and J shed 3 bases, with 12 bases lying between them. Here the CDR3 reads CASSFGQGNNQPQHF. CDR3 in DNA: TGTGCCAGCAGTTTCGGCCAGGGGAACAATCAGCCCCAGCATTTT.

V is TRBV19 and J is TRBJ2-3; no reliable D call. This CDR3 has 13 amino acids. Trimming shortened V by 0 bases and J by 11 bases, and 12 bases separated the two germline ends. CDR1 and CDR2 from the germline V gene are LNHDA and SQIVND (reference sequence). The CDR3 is CASSIDPINWQYF. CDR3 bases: TGTGCCAGTAGTATAGACCCCATCAACTGGCAGTATTTT. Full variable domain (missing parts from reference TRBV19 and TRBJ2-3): DGGITQSPKYLFRKEGQNVTLSCEQNLNHDAMYWYRQDPGQGLRLIYYSQIVNDFQKGDIAEGYSVSREKKESFPLTVTSAQKNPTAFYLCASSIDPINWQYFGPGTRLTVL.

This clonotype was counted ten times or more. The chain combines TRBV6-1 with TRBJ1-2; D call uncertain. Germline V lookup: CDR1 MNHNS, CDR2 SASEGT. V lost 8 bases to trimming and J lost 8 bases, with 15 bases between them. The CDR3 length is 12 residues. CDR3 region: CASFGFPSGYTF. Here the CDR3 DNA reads TGTGCCAGCTTCGGGTTCCCATCAGGCTACACCTTC.

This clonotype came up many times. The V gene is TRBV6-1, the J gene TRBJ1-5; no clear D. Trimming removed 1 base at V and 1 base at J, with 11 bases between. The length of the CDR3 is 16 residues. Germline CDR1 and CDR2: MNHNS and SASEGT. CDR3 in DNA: TGTGCCAGCAGTGAAGTTGGCCCACGGAGCAATCAGCCCCAGCATTTT. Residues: CASSEVGPRSNQPQHF.

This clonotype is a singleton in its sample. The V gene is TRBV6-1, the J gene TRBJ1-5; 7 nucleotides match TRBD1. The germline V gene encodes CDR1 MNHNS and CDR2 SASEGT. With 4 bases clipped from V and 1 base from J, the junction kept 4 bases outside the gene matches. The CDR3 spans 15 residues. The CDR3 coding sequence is TGTGCCAGCAGTGGTGGGGGACAGAGCAATCAGCCCCAGCATTTT. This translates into CASSGGGQSNQPQHF.

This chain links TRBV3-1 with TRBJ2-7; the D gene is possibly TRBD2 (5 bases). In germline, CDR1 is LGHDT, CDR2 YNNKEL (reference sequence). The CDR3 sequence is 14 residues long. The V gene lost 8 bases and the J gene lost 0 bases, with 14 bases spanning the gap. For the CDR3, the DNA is TGTGCCAGCCGGATCGGACTTGGCTCCTACGAGCAGTACTTC. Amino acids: CASRIGLGSYEQYF.

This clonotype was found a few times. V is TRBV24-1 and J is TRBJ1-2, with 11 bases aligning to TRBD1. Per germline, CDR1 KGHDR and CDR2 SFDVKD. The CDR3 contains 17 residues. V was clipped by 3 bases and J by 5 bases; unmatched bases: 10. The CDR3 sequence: CATSDTGQGAKRYGYTF. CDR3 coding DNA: TGTGCCACCAGTGATACCGGACAGGGGGCCAAGAGATATGGCTACACCTTC.

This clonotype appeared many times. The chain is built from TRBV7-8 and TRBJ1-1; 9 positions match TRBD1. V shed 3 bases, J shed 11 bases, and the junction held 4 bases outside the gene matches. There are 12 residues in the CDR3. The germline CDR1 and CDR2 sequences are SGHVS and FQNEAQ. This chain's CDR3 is CASSFPGQGAFF. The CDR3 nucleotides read TGTGCCAGCAGCTTCCCAGGACAGGGGGCTTTCTTT. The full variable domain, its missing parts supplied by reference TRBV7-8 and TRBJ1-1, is GAGVSQSPRYKVAKRGQDVALRCDPISGHVSLFWYQQALGQGPEFLTYFQNEAQLDKSGLPSDRFFAERPEGSVSTLKIQRTQQEDSAVYLCASSFPGQGAFFGQGTRLTVV.

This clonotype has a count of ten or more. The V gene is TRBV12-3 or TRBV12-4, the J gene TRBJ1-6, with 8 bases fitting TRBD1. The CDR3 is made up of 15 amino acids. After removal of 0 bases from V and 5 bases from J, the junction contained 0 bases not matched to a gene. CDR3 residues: CASSLAQGDNSPLHF. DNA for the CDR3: TGTGCCAGCAGTTTAGCACAGGGGGATAATTCACCCCTCCACTTT.

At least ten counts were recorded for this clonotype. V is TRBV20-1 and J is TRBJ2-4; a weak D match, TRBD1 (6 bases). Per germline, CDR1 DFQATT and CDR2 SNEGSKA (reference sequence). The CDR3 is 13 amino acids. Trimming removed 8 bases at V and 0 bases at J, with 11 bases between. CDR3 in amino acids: CSTPQGAKNIQYF. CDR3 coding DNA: TGCAGTACTCCACAGGGAGCCAAAAACATTCAGTACTTC.

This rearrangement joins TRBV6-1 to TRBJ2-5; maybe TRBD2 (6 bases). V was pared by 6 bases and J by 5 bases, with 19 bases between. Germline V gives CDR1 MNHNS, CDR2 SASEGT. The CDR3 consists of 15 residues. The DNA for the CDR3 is TGTGCCAGCAGCCCCGGGGCTAGCGATGTGGAGACCCAGTACTTC. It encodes CASSPGASDVETQYF.

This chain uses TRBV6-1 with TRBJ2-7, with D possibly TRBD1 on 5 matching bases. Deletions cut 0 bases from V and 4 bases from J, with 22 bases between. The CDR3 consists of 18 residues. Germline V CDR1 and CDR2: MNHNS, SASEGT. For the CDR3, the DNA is TGTGCCAGCAGTGAAGCCTTAGAAGGGGTCCGTAGAGTATACGAGCAGTACTTC. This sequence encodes CASSEALEGVRRVYEQYF.

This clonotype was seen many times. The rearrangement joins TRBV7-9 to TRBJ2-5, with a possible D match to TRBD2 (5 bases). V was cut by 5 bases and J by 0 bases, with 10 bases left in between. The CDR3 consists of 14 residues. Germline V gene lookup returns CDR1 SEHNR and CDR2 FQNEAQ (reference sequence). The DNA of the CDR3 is TGTGCCAGCAGCCGGGGAAACAACCAAGAGACCCAGTACTTC. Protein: CASSRGNNQETQYF.

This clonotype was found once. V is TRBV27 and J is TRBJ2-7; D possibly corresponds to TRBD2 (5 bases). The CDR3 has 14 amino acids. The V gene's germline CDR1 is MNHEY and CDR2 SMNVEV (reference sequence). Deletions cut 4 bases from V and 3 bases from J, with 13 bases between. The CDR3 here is CASSYSGEGYEQYF. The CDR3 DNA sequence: TGTGCCAGCAGTTACAGCGGCGAAGGCTACGAGCAGTACTTC.

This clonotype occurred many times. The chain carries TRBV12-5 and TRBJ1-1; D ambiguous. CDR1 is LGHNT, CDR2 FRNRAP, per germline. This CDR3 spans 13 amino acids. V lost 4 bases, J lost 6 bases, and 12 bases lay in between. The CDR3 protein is CASGSAMAAEAFF. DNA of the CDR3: TGTGCTAGTGGTTCGGCTATGGCGGCTGAAGCTTTCTTT. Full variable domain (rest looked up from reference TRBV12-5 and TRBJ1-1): DARVTQTPRHKVTEMGQEVTMRCQPILGHNTVFWYRQTMMQGLELLAYFRNRAPLDDSGMPKDRFSAEMPDATLATLKIQPSEPRDSAVYFCASGSAMAAEAFFGQGTRLTVV.

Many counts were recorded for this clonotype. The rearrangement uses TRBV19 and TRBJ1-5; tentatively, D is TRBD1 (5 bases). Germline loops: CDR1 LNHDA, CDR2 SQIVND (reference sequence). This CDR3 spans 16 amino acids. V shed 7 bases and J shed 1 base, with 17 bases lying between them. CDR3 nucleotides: TGTGCCAGTACCTCCGGGGCCACAGTAAGCAATCAGCCCCAGCATTTT. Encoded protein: CASTSGATVSNQPQHF.

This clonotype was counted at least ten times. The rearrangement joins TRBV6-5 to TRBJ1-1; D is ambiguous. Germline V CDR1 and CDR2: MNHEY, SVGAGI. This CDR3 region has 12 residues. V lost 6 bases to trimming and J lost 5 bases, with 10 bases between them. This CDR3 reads CASSNTWTEAFF. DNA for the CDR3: TGTGCCAGCAGCAATACATGGACTGAAGCTTTCTTT.

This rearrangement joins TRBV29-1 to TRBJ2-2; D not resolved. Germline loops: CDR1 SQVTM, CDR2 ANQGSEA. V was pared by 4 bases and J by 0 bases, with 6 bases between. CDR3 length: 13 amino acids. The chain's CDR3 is CSVALANTGELFF. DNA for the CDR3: TGCAGCGTTGCCCTAGCGAACACCGGGGAGCTGTTTTTT.

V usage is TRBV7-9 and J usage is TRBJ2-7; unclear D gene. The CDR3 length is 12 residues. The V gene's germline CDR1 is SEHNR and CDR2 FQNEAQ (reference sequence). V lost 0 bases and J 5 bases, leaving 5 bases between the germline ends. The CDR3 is CASSLAPDEQYF. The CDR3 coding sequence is TGTGCCAGCAGCTTAGCGCCAGACGAGCAGTACTTC.

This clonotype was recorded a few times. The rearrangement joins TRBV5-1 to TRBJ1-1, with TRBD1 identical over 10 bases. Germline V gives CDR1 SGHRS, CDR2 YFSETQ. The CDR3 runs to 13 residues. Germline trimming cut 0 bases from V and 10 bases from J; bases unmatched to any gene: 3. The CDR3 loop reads CASSLVGQGLAFF. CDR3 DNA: TGCGCCAGCAGCTTGGTGGGACAGGGGTTAGCTTTCTTT. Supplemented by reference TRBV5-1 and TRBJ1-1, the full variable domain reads KAGVTQTPRYLIKTRGQQVTLSCSPISGHRSVSWYQQTPGQGLQFLFEYFSETQRNKGNFPGRFSGRQFSNSRSEMNVSTLELGDSALYLCASSLVGQGLAFFGQGTRLTVV.

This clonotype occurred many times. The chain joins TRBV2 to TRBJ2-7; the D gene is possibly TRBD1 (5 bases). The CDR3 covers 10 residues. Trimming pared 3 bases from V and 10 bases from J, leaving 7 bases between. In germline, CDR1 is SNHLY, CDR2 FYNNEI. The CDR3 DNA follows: TGTGCCAGCAGTGAGACAGAACAGTACTTC. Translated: CASSETEQYF.